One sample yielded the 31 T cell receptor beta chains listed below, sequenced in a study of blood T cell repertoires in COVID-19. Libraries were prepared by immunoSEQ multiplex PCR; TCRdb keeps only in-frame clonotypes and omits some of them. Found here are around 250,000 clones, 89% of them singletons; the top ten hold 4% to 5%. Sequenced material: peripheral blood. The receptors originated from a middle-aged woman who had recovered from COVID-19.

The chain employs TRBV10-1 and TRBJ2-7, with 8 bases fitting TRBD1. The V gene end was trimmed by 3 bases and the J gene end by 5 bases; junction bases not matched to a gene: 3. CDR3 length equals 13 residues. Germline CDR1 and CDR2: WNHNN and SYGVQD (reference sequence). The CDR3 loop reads CASSDPTGDEQYF. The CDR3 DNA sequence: TGCGCCAGCAGTGATCCGACAGGGGACGAGCAGTACTTC.

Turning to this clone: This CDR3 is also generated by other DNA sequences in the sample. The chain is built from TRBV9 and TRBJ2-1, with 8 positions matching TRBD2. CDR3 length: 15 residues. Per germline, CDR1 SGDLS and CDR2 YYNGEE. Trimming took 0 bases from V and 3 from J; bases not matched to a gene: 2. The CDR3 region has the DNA TGTGCCAGCAGCGTAGTAGCGGGGAGCTACAATGAGCAGTTCTTC. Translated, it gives CASSVVAGSYNEQFF.

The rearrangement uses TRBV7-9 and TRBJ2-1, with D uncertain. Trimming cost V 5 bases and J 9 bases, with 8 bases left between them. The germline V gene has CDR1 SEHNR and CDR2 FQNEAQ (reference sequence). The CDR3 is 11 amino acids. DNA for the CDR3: TGTGCCAGCAGCCCGAGCTTTGAGCAGTTCTTC. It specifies CASSPSFEQFF.

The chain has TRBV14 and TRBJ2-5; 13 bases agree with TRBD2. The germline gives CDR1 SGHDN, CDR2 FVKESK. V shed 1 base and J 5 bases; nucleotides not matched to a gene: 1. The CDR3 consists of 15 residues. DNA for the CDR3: TGTGCCAGCAGCCAAGTACTAGCGGGAGGGGAGACCCAGTACTTC. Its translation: CASSQVLAGGETQYF.

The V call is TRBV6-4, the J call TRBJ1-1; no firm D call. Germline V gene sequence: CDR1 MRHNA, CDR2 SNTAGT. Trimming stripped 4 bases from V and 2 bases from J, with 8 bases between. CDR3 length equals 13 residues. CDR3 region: CASSAPINTEAFF. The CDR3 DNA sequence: TGTGCCAGCAGTGCACCTATAAACACTGAAGCTTTCTTT.

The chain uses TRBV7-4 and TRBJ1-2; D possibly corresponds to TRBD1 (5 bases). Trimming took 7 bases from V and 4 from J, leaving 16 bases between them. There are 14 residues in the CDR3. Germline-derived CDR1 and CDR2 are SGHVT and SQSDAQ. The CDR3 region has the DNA TGTGCCAGCAACCTCGGGAGACAGATCTATGGCTACACCTTC. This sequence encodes CASNLGRQIYGYTF. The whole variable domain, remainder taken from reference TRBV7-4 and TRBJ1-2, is GAGVSQSPRYKVAKRGRDVALRCDSISGHVTLYWYRQTLGQGSEVLTYSQSDAQRDKSGRPSGRFSAERPERSVSTLKIQRTEQGDSAVYLCASNLGRQIYGYTFGSGTRLTVV.

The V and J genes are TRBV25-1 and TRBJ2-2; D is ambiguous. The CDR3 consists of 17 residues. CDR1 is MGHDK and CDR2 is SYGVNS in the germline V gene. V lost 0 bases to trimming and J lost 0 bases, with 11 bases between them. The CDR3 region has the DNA TGTGCCAGCAGTGAATATACAGCAGTCGCGAACACCGGGGAGCTGTTTTTT. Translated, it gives CASSEYTAVANTGELFF.

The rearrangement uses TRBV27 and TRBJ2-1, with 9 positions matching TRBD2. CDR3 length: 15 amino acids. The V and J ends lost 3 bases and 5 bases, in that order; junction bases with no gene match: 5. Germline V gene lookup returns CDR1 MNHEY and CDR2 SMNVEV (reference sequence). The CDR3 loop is CASSFSLAGNNEQFF. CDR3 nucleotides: TGTGCCAGCAGTTTCAGCCTAGCGGGAAACAATGAGCAGTTCTTC.

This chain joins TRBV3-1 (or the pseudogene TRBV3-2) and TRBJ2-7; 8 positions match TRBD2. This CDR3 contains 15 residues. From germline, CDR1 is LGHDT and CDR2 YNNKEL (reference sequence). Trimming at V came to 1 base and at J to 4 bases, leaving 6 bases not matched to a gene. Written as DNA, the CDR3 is TGTGCCAGCAGCCAAGGCGGGGGGTTTCTTTACGAGCAGTACTTC. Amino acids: CASSQGGGFLYEQYF.

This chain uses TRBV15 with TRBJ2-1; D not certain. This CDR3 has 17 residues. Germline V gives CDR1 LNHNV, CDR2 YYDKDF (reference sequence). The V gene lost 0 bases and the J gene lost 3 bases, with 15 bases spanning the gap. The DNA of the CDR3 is TGTGCCACCAGCAGAGAGGATCTCAGCGAGTACTACAATGAGCAGTTCTTC. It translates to CATSREDLSEYYNEQFF.

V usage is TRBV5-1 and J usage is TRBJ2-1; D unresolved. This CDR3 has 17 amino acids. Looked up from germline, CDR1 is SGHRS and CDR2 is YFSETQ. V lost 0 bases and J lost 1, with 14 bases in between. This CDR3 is CASSLGYRSSSYNEQFF. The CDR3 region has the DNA TGCGCCAGCAGCTTGGGTTACAGATCCTCTTCCTACAATGAGCAGTTCTTC. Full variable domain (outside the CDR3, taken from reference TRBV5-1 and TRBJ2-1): KAGVTQTPRYLIKTRGQQVTLSCSPISGHRSVSWYQQTPGQGLQFLFEYFSETQRNKGNFPGRFSGRQFSNSRSEMNVSTLELGDSALYLCASSLGYRSSSYNEQFFGPGTRLTVL.

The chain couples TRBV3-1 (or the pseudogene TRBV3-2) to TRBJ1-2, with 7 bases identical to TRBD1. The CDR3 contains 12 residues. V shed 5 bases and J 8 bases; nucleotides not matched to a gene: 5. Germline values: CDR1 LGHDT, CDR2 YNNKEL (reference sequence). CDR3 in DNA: TGTGCCAGCAGCTTTGGACAGGCCGGCTACACCTTC. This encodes CASSFGQAGYTF.

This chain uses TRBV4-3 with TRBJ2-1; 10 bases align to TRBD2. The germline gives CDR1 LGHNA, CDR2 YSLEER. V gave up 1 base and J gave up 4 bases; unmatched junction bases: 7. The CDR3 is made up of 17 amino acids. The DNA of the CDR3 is TGCGCCAGCAGCCAAGGTTTTCTAGCGGGAGTATACAATGAGCAGTTCTTC. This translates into CASSQGFLAGVYNEQFF.

The CDR3 DNA is TGTGCCAGCAGCCAAGACCGGGGCAATCAGCCCCAGCATTTT. It codes for CASSQDRGNQPQHF. The J gene is TRBJ1-5, the V gene TRBV4-2; D not certain. Trimming took 0 bases from V and 2 from J, leaving 5 bases between them. CDR1 LGHNA and CDR2 YNFKEQ come from the germline V gene. The CDR3 contains 14 residues.

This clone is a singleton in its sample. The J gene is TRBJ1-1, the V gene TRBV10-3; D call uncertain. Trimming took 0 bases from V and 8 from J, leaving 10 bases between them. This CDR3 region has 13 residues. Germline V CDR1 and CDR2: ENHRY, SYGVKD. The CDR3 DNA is TGTGCCATCAGTGAGTCAAATGGAGTCGAAGCTTTCTTT. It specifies CAISESNGVEAFF.

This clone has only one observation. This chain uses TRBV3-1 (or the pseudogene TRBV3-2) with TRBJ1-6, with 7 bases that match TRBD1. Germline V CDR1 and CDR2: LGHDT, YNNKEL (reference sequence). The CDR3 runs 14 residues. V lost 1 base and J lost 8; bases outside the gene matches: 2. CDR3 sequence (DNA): TGTGCCAGCAGCCAAGGAACAGGGGATTCACCCCTCCACTTT. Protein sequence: CASSQGTGDSPLHF.

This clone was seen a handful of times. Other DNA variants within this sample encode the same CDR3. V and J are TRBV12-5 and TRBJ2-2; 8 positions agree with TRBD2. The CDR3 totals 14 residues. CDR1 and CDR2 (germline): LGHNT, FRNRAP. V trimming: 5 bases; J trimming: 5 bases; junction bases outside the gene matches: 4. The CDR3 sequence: CASGRGGRTGELFF. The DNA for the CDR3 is TGTGCTAGTGGTCGGGGGGGCCGGACCGGGGAGCTGTTTTTT.

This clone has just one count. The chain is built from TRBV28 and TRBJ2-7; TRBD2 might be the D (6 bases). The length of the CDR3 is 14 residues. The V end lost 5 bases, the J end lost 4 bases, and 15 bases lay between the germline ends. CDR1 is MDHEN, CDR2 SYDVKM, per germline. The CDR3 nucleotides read TGTGCCAGCAGTACACTCGGAGGGCGATACGAGCAGTACTTC. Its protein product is CASSTLGGRYEQYF.

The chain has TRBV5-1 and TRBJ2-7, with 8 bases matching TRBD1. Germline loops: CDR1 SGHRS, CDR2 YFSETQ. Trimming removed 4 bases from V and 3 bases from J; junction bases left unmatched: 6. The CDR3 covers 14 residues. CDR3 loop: CASSPRQGFYEQYF. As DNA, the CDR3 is TGCGCCAGCAGCCCAAGACAGGGGTTCTACGAGCAGTACTTC. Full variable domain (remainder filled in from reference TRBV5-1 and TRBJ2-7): KAGVTQTPRYLIKTRGQQVTLSCSPISGHRSVSWYQQTPGQGLQFLFEYFSETQRNKGNFPGRFSGRQFSNSRSEMNVSTLELGDSALYLCASSPRQGFYEQYFGPGTRLTVT.

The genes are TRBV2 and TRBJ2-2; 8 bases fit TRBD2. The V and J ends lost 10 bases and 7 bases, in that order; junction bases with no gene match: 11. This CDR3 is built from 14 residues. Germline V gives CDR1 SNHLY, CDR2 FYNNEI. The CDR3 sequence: CATLRRGVIGELFF. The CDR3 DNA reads TGTGCCACTCTTCGGCGGGGGGTGATCGGGGAGCTGTTTTTT.

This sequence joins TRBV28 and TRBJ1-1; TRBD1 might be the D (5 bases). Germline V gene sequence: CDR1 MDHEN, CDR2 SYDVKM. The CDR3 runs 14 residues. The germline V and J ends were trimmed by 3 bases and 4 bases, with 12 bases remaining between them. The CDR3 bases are TGTGCCAGCAGTTTGGGGCAGCCTCTCACTGAAGCTTTCTTT. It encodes CASSLGQPLTEAFF.

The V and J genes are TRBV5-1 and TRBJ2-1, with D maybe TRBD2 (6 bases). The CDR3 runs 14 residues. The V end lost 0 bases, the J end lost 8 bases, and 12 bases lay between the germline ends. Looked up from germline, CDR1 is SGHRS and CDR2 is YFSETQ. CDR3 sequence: CASSLAISGYEQFF. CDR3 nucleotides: TGCGCCAGCAGCTTGGCGATTAGCGGTTATGAGCAGTTCTTC. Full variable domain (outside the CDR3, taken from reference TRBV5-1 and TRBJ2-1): KAGVTQTPRYLIKTRGQQVTLSCSPISGHRSVSWYQQTPGQGLQFLFEYFSETQRNKGNFPGRFSGRQFSNSRSEMNVSTLELGDSALYLCASSLAISGYEQFFGPGTRLTVL.

The CDR3 loop is CASRAGYLDSGNTIYF. CDR3 bases: TGTGCCAGCAGGGCAGGGTACTTAGACTCTGGAAACACCATATATTTT. The chain employs TRBV27 and TRBJ1-3; D is perhaps TRBD1 (5 bases). Germline loops: CDR1 MNHEY, CDR2 SMNVEV (reference sequence). CDR3 length equals 16 residues. Between the trimmed V and J ends, which lost 6 bases and 0 bases, there was a span of 15 bases.

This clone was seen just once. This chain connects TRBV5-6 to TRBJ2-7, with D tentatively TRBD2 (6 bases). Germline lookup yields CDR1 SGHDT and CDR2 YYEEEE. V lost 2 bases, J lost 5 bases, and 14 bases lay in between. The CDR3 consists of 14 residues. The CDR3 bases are TGTGCCAGCAGCTTCGGGACGGGGGACCACGAGCAGTACTTC. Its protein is CASSFGTGDHEQYF.

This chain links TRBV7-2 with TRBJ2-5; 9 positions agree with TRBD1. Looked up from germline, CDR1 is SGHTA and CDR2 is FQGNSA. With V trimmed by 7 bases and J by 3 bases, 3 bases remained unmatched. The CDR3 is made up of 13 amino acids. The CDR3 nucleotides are TGTGCCAGCACGCGGACAGGGGAAGAGACCCAGTACTTC. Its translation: CASTRTGEETQYF.

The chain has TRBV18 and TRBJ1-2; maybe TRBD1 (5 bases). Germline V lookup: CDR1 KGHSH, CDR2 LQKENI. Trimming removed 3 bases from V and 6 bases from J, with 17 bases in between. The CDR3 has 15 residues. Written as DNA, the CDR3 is TGTGCCAGCTCACCCACCGACCGGCGGGGACATGGCTACACCTTC. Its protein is CASSPTDRRGHGYTF. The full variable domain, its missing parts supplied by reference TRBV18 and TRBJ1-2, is NAGVMQNPRHLVRRRGQEARLRCSPMKGHSHVYWYRQLPEEGLKFMVYLQKENIIDESGMPKERFSAEFPKEGPSILRIQQVVRGDSAAYFCASSPTDRRGHGYTFGSGTRLTVV.

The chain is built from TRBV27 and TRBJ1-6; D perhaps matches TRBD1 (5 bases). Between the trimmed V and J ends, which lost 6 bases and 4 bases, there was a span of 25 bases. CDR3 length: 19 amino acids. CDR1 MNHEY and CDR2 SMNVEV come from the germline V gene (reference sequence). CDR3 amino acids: CASSPDKVWGGTYNSPLHF. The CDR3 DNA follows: TGTGCCAGCAGCCCCGACAAGGTTTGGGGAGGGACGTATAATTCACCCCTCCACTTT.

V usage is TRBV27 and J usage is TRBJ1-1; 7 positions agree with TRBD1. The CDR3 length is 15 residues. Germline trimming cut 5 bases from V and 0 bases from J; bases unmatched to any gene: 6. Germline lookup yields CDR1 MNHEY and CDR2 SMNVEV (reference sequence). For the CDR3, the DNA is TGTGCCAGCAGTCCGACGACAGGGATGAACACTGAAGCTTTCTTT. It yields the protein CASSPTTGMNTEAFF.

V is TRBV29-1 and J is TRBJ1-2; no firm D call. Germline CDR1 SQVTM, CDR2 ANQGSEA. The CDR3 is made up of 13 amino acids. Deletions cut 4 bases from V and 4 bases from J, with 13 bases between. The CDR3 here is CSVGERVGYGYTF. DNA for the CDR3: TGCAGCGTTGGGGAGAGGGTGGGCTATGGCTACACCTTC.

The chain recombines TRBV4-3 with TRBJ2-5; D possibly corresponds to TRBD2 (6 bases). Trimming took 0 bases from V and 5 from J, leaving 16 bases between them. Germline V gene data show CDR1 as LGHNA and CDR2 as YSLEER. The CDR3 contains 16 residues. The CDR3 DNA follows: TGCGCCAGCAGCCAAGACCTGACGGGAGATATGGAGACCCAGTACTTC. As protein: CASSQDLTGDMETQYF.

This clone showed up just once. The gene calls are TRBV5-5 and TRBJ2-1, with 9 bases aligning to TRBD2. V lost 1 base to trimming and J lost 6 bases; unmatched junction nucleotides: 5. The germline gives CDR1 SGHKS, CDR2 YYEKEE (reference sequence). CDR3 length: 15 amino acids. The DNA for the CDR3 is TGTGCCAGCAGCTTGTTACTAGCGGGTTCCAATGAGCAGTTCTTC. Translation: CASSLLLAGSNEQFF.